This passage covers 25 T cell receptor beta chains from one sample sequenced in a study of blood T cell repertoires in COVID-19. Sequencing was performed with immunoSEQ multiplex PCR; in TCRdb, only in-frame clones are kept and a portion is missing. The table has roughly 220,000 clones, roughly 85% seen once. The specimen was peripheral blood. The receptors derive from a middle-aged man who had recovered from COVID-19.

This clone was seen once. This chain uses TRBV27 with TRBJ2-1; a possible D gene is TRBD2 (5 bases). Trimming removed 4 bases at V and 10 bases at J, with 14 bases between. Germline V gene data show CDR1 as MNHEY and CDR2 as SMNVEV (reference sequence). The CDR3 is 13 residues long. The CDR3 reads CASSWYERGEQFF. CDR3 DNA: TGTGCCAGCAGTTGGTATGAGAGAGGGGAGCAGTTCTTC.

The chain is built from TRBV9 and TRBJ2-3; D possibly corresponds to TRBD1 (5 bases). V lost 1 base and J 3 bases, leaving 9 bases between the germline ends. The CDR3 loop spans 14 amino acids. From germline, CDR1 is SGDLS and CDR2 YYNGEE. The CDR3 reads CASSVRGGTDTQYF. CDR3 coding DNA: TGTGCCAGCAGCGTAAGGGGTGGTACAGATACGCAGTATTTT.

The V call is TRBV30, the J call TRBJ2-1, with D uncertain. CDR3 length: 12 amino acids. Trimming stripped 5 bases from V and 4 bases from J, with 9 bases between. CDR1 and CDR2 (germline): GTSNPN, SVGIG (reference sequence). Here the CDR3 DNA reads TGTGCCTGGGAGTACTCGTACAATGAGCAGTTCTTC. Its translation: CAWEYSYNEQFF.

CDR3 region: CASSYPGGVPKTQYF. Here the CDR3 DNA reads TGTGCCAGCAGTTACCCGGGCGGGGTGCCAAAGACCCAGTACTTC. The rearrangement joins TRBV28 to TRBJ2-5; D is perhaps TRBD2 (6 bases). V was shortened by 4 bases and J by 6 bases, with 18 bases between the two germline ends. Germline CDR1 reads MDHEN; CDR2 reads SYDVKM. The CDR3 has 15 residues.

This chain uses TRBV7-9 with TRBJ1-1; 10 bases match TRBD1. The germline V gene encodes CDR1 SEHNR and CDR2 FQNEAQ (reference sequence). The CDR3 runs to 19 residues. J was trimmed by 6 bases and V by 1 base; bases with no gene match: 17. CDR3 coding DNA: TGTGCCAGCAGCTTAGTCAGGACAGGGGGAAAGCTGACCTCGGCTGAAGCTTTCTTT. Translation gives CASSLVRTGGKLTSAEAFF.

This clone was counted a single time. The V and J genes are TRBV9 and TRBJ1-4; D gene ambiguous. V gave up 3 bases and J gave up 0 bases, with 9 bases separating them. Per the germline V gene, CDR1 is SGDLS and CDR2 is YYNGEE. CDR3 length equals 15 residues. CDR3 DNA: TGTGCCAGCAGCGCCTCCGGGACAACTAATGAAAAACTGTTTTTT. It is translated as CASSASGTTNEKLFF.

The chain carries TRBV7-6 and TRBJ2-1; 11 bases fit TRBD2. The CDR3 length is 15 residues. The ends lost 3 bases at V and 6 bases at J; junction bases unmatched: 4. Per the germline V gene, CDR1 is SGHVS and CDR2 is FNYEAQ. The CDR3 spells CASSFSGRAGNEQFF. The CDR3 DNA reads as TGTGCCAGCAGCTTTAGCGGGAGGGCCGGCAATGAGCAGTTCTTC.

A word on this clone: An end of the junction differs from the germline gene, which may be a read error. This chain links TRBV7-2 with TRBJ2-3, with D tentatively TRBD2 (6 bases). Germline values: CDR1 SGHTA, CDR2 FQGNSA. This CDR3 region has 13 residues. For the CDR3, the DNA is TGTGCCAGCAGCTTCAACGGGCTTTTGGGACTTGGTTTT. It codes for CASSFNGLLGLGF. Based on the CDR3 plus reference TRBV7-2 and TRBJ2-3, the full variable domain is GAGVSQSPSNKVTEKGKDVELRCDPISGHTALYWYRQSLGQGLEFLIYFQGNSAPDKSGLPSDRFSAERTGGSVSTLTIQRTQQEDSAVYLCASSFNGLLGLGFGPGTRLTVL.

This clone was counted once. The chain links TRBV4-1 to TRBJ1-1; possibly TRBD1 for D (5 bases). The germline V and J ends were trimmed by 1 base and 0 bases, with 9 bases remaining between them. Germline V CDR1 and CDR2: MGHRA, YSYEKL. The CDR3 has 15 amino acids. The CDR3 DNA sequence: TGCGCCAGCAGCCAAGCGACAGCTTTGAACACTGAAGCTTTCTTT. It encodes CASSQATALNTEAFF.

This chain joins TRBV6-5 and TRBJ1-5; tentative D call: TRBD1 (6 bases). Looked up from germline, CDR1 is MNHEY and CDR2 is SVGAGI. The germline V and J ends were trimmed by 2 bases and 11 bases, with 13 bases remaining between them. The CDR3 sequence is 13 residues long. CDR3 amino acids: CASSYGGGESQHF. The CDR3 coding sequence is TGTGCCAGCAGTTACGGAGGGGGGGAGTCCCAGCATTTT.

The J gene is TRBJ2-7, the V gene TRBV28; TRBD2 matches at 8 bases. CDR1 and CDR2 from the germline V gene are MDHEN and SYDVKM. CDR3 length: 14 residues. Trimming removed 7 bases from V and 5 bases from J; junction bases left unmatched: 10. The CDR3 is CASISRGGADEQYF. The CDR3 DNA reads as TGTGCCAGCATCTCCCGGGGGGGGGCAGACGAGCAGTACTTC.

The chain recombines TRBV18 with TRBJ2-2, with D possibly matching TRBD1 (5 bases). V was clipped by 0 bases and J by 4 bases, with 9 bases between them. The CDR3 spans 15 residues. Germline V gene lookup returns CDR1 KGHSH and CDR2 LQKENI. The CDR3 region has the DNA TGTGCCAGCTCACCACCGTCCAGGGCCACCGGGGAGCTGTTTTTT. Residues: CASSPPSRATGELFF.

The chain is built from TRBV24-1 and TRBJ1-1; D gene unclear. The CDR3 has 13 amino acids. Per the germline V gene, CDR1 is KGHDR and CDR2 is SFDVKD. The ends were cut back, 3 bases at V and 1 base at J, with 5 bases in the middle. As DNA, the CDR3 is TGTGCCACCAGTGATCCCTCGAACACTGAAGCTTTCTTT. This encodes CATSDPSNTEAFF.

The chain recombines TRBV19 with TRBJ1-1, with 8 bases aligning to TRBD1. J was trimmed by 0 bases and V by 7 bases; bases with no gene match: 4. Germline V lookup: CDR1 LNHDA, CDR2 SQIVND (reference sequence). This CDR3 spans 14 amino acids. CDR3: CASMWTGLNTEAFF. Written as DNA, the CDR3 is TGTGCCAGTATGTGGACAGGGTTGAACACTGAAGCTTTCTTT.

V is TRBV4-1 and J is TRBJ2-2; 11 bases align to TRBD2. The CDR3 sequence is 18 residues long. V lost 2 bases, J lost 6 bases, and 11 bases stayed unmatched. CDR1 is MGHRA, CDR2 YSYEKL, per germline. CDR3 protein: CASSQRTLAGGGAGELFF. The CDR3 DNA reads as TGCGCCAGCAGCCAACGTACCCTAGCGGGAGGCGGCGCCGGGGAGCTGTTTTTT.

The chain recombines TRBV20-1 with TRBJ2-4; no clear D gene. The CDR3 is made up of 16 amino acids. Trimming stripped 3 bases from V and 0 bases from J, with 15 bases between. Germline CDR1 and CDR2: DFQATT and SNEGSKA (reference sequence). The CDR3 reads CSASPPGTLAKNIQYF. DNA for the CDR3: TGCAGTGCTAGTCCTCCAGGCACGCTAGCCAAAAACATTCAGTACTTC.

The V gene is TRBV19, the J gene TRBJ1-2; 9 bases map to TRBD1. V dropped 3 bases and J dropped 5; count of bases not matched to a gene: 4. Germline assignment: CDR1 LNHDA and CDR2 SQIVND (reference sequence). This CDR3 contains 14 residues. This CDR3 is CASSIGQGTYGYTF. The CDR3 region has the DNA TGTGCCAGTAGTATCGGACAGGGGACTTATGGCTACACCTTC.

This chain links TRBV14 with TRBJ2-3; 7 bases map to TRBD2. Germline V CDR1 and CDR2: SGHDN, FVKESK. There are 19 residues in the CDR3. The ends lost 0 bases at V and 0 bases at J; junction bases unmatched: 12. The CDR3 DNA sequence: TGTGCCAGCAGCCAAGATCTCGTCTGGGCGGGAGATAGCACAGATACGCAGTATTTT. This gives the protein CASSQDLVWAGDSTDTQYF. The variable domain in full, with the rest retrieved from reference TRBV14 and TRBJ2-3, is EAGVTQFPSHSVIEKGQTVTLRCDPISGHDNLYWYRRVMGKEIKFLLHFVKESKQDESGMPNNRFLAERTGGTYSTLKVQPAELEDSGVYFCASSQDLVWAGDSTDTQYFGPGTRLTVL.

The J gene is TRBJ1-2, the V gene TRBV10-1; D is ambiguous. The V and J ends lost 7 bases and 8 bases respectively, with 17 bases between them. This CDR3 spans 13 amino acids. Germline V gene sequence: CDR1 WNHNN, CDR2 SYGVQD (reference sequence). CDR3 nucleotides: TGCGCCAGCACCTACCCCCGTGCCGGGGGCTACACCTTC. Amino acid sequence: CASTYPRAGGYTF.

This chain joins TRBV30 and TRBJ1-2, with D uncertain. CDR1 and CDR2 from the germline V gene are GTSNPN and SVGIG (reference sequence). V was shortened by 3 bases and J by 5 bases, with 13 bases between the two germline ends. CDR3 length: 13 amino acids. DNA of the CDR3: TGTGCCTGGAGCCCCGGATACGGGTATGGCTACACCTTC. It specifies CAWSPGYGYGYTF.

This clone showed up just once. CDR3 nucleotides: TGTGCCAGCAGTTTAGGCAGGGAAAACACCATATATTTT. Protein sequence: CASSLGRENTIYF. The chain has TRBV28 and TRBJ1-3; the D gene is possibly TRBD1 (5 bases). The V and J ends lost 2 bases and 6 bases respectively, with 8 bases between them. This CDR3 comprises 13 residues. Germline V gene lookup returns CDR1 MDHEN and CDR2 SYDVKM. The complete variable domain, with remaining parts taken from reference TRBV28 and TRBJ1-3, reads DVKVTQSSRYLVKRTGEKVFLECVQDMDHENMFWYRQDPGLGLRLIYFSYDVKMKEKGDIPEGYSVSREKKERFSLILESASTNQTSMYLCASSLGRENTIYFGEGSWLTVV.

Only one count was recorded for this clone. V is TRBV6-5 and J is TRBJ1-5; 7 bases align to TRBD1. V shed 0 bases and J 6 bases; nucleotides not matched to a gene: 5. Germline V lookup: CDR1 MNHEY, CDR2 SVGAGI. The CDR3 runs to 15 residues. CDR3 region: CASSYSNRGGQPQHF. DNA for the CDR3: TGTGCCAGCAGTTACTCGAACAGGGGAGGTCAGCCCCAGCATTTT.

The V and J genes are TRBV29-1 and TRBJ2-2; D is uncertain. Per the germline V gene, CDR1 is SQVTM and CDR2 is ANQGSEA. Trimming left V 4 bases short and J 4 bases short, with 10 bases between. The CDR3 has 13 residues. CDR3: CSVVYSRTGELFF. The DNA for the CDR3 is TGCAGCGTTGTTTACAGCCGCACCGGGGAGCTGTTTTTT.

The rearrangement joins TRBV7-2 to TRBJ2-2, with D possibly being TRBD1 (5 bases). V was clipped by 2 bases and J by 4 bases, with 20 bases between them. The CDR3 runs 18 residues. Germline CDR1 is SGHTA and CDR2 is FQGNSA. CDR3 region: CASSLRSWQGMGTGELFF. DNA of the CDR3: TGTGCCAGCAGCTTAAGGTCTTGGCAGGGTATGGGCACCGGGGAGCTGTTTTTT. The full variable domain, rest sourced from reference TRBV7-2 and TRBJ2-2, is GAGVSQSPSNKVTEKGKDVELRCDPISGHTALYWYRQSLGQGLEFLIYFQGNSAPDKSGLPSDRFSAERTGGSVSTLTIQRTQQEDSAVYLCASSLRSWQGMGTGELFFGEGSRLTVL.

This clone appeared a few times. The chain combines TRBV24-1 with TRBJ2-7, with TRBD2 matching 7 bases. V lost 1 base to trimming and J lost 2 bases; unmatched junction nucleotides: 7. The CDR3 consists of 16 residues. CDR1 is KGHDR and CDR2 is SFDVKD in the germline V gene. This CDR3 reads CATSDLSTSETYEQYF. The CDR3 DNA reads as TGTGCCACCAGTGATTTAAGTACTAGCGAAACCTACGAGCAGTACTTC.